Sequencing of this TCR beta chain was carried out in a study of graft-versus-host responses after intestinal transplantation. Study-level information: Each of the recipients got a multivisceral, liver-intestinal, or isolated intestinal transplant. Following induction with anti-thymocyte globulin, all recipients were given tacrolimus and steroids for two to three years.

Trimming cost V 3 bases and J 4 bases; bases outside gene matches: 6. The germline V gene encodes CDR1 SGHDT and CDR2 YYEEEE. This CDR3 has 14 amino acids. TCRdb's copy holds only in-frame clones and misses some; the assay was immunoSEQ multiplex PCR. This sample has roughly 25,000 clones; 40% occur once, and the top ten carry 0.66%. The study's findings and limits: Early post-transplant falls in HvG clones accompanied the peak levels of circulating GvH clones.

Labeling with CFSE marked some 200,000 responder cells, which were plated with some 200,000 irradiated, violet-dye-labeled stimulator cells. This rearrangement joins TRBV5-6 to TRBJ1-2; the match to TRBD1 covers 7 bases. This sequence was found in a human patient who received an intestinal transplant. This specimen consisted of alloreactive CD4+ T cells from a mixed lymphocyte reaction culture, obtained before intestinal transplant. Stated subset: CFSE-low proliferating T cells sorted from approximately six-day pre-transplant mixed lymphocyte reaction (GvH or HvG direction). CDR3 sequence: CASSSVRGVYGYTF. The CDR3 nucleotides are TGTGCCAGCAGCTCGGTCAGGGGGGTCTATGGCTACACCTTC.